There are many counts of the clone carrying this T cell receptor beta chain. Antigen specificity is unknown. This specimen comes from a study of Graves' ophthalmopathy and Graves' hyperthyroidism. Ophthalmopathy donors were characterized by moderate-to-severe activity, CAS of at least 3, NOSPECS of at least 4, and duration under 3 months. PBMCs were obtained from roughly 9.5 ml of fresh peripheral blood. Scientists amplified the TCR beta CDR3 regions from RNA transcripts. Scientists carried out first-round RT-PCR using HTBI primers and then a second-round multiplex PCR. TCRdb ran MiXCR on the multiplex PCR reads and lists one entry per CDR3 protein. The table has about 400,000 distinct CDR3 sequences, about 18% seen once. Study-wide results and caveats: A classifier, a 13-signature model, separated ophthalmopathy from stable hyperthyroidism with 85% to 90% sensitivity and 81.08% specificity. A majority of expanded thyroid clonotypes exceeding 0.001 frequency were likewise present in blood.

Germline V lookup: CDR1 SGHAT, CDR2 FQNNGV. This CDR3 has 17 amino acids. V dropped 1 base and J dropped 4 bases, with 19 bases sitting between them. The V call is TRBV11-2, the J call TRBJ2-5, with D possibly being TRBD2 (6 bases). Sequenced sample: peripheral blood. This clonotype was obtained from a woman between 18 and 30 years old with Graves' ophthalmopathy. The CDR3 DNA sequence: TGTGCCAGCAGCTTAGTAACAACTAGCCGTTTGGGAGAGACCCAGTACTTC. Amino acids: CASSLVTTSRLGETQYF.